This T cell receptor (beta chain) stems from a study of blood T cell repertoires in COVID-19. Study-wide context: COVID-19 samples, acute and convalescent, were from the United States, Italy and Spain. T cells, B-cell-depleted T cells, or PBMCs supplied cDNA or gDNA.

This CDR3 spans 15 amino acids. V lost 5 bases and J lost 5, with 18 bases in between. Germline CDR1 reads SGHAT; CDR2 reads FQNNGV. As processed by the authors: Reference gene primer amplification gave nucleated cell count estimates. Libraries were prepared by immunoSEQ multiplex PCR; TCRdb keeps only in-frame clonotypes and omits some of them. The V and J calls and clone size were taken over from that table, and D and trimming were inferred from the DNA. The sample records roughly 100,000 clones, approximately 72% being singletons. The sample consisted of peripheral blood. This chain connects TRBV11-2 to TRBJ2-5; tentatively, D is TRBD2 (6 bases). This clonotype originated in a woman in her 70s with acute or convalescent COVID-19. The CDR3 region has the DNA TGTGCCAGCAGCCCAGGGCCACAAGGAGGGGAGACCCAGTACTTC. Residues: CASSPGPQGGETQYF.